The entry below gives a single T cell receptor beta chain sequence along with its context. These data belong to a study of blood T cell repertoires in COVID-19. Study-wide background: Sites in the United States, Italy and Spain provided acute and convalescent COVID-19 samples. In each case, the material was cDNA or gDNA derived from T cells, B-cell-depleted T cells, or PBMCs.

Clones were sequenced by immunoSEQ multiplex PCR, and TCRdb holds only the in-frame ones, with some missing. This table holds roughly 360,000 clones, roughly 90% found once. Enrolled through a virtual design, the participants were between roughly 18 and 95 years of age and came from fewer than 30 US areas. Clinical history reported by participants formed the basis on which cohorts were assigned. Trimming took off 6 bases at V and 4 bases at J, with 9 bases between the two ends. Looked up from germline, CDR1 is SQVTM and CDR2 is ANQGSEA. The CDR3 spans 12 residues. The specimen was PBMCs or T cells enriched from blood (not recorded which). The chain has TRBV29-1 and TRBJ2-2; D is unresolved. The TCR was taken from a young woman with acute COVID-19. CDR3 amino acids: CSVVRGTGELFF. In DNA form, the CDR3 reads TGCAGCGTCGTTCGCGGCACCGGGGAGCTGTTTTTT.